This T cell receptor (beta chain) derives from a study of blood T cell repertoires in COVID-19. Study in general: Whether acute or convalescent, the COVID-19 samples came from the United States, Italy and Spain. Sources were T cells, B-cell-depleted T cells, or PBMCs; the material itself was cDNA or gDNA.

CDR1 is MNHEY, CDR2 SVGEGT, per germline. Trimming at V came to 0 bases and at J to 4 bases, leaving 7 bases not matched to a gene. The CDR3 contains 17 residues. Original methodology: Quantification of nucleated cells was approximated via reference gene primer amplification. Data came from immunoSEQ multiplex PCR; TCRdb stores just in-frame clones and leaves some out. The V and J calls and the clone size are those of that table, but D and trimming were determined from the DNA. Of roughly 57,000 clones listed, 89% are singletons. This TCR was recovered from a human donor in a cohort sampled during active COVID-19. What was sequenced was peripheral blood. The rearrangement links TRBV6-2 or TRBV6-3 to TRBJ2-1, with 9 bases that match TRBD1. DNA of the CDR3: TGTGCCAGCAGTTACTCCCCCGGGACAGGGATTTACAATGAGCAGTTCTTC. Translating gives CASSYSPGTGIYNEQFF.